What follows is one T cell receptor beta chain and its context. Antigen: not known. Germline CDR1 and CDR2: SGHRS and YFSETQ. The CDR3 consists of 15 residues. V lost 4 bases, J lost 0 bases, and 11 bases lay in between. This record comes from a study of cytomegalovirus exposure and HLA in healthy donors. Study results and caveats: Overall, approximately 150 TCR beta chains were annotated as cytomegalovirus-associated.

The data were produced by immunoSEQ multiplex PCR, yet TCRdb's version contains in-frame clones alone and is incomplete. This sample carries more than 60,000 clones, 97% of them seen once, and the ten largest clones take around 1.5%. Sequenced: PBMCs. The chain recombines TRBV5-1 with TRBJ2-1; D not certain. This TCR was sampled from a woman under 30 in good health and CMV-seropositive. CDR3 nucleotide sequence: TGCGCCAGCAGCCTAACTCGTAGCTCCTACAATGAGCAGTTCTTC. Protein sequence: CASSLTRSSYNEQFF.